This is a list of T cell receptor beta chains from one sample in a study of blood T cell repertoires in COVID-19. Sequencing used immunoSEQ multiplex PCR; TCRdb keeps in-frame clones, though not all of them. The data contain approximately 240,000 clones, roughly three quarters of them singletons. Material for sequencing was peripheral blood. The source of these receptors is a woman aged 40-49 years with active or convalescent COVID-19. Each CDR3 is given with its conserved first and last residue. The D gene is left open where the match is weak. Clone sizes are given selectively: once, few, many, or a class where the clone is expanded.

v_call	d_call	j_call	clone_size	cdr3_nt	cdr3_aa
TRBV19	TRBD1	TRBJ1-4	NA	TGTGCCAGTAGTATGAGTCGACAGGGCGGTGAAAAACTGTTTTTT	CASSMSRQGGEKLFF
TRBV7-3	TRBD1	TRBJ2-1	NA	TGTGCCAGCGGACAAGGGGGCGGCTCCTACAATGAGCAGTTCTTC	CASGQGGGSYNEQFF
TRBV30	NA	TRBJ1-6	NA	TGTGCCTCAGAGGAGGGCCAGGATTCACCCCTCCACTTT	CASEEGQDSPLHF
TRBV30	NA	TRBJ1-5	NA	TGTGCCTCTAGGGGGTCGAACAATCAGCCCCAGCATTTT	CASRGSNNQPQHF
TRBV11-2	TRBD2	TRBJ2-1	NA	TGTGCCAGCAGCTTAGAAGCGGGGGTAGGGGATGAGCAGTTCTTC	CASSLEAGVGDEQFF
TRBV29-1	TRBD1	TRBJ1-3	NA	TGCAGCGTTCTCTCGGGACAGGGACTGGGTTCTGGAAACACCATATATTTT	CSVLSGQGLGSGNTIYF
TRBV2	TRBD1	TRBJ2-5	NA	TGTGCCAGCAGTCCGGGACAGGGGCGAGAGACCCAGTACTTC	CASSPGQGRETQYF
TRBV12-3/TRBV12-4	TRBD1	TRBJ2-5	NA	TGTGCCAGCAGTCTAATACAGGGGGAGACCCAGTACTTC	CASSLIQGETQYF
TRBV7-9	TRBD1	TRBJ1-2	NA	TGTGCCAGCAGCCGGACAGGGGAGGGAGGCTACACCTTC	CASSRTGEGGYTF
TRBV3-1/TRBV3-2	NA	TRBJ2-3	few	TGTGCCAGCAGACCAGGGGGGCCCACAGATACGCAGTATTTT	CASRPGGPTDTQYF
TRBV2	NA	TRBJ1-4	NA	TGTGCCAGCAGCTCACGGTGGGCAGCTAATGAAAAACTGTTTTTT	CASSSRWAANEKLFF
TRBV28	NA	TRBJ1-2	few	TGTGCCAGCAGACTGGACTATGGCTACACCTTC	CASRLDYGYTF
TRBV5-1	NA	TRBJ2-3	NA	TGCGCCAGCAGCTTATCCGGGAACACAGATACGCAGTATTTT	CASSLSGNTDTQYF
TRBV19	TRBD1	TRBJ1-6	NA	TGTGCCAGTAGTACCGGACAGGCTTATAATTCACCCCTCCACTTT	CASSTGQAYNSPLHF
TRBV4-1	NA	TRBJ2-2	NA	TGCGCCAGCAGATCGACAGCTAACACCGGGGAGCTGTTTTTT	CASRSTANTGELFF
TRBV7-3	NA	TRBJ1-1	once	TGTGCCAGCAGCTTAATGGGGGGTGCGAACACTGAAGCTTTCTTT	CASSLMGGANTEAFF
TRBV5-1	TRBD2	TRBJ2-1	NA	TGCGCCAGCAGCTGGGGACTAGCTGATGAGCAGTTCTTC	CASSWGLADEQFF
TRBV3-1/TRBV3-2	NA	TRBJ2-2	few	TGTGCCAGCAGCGAAAGCGGGCCCACGAACACCGGGGAGCTGTTTTTT	CASSESGPTNTGELFF
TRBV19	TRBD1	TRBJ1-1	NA	TGTGCCAGTAGCCAGGGACAGGGTACTGAAGCTTTCTTT	CASSQGQGTEAFF
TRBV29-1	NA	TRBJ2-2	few	TGCAGCGTTGCAACACCCGGGATGAACACCGGGGAGCTGTTTTTT	CSVATPGMNTGELFF